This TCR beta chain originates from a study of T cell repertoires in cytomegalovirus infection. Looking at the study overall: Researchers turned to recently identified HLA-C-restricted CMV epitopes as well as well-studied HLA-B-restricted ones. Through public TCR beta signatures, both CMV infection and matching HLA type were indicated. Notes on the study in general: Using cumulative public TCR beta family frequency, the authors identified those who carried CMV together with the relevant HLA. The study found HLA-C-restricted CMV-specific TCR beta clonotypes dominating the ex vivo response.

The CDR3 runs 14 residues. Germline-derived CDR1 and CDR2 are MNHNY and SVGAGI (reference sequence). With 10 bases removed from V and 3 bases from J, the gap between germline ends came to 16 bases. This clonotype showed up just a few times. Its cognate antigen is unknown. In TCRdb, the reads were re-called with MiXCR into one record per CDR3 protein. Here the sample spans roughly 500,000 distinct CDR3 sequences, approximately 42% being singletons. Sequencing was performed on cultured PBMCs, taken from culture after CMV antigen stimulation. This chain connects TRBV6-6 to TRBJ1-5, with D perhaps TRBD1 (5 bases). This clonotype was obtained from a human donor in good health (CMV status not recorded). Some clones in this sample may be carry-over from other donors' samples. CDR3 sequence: CATLKRGHNQPQHF. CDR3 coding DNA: TGTGCCACTCTGAAAAGGGGTCACAATCAGCCCCAGCATTTT.